This T cell receptor (beta chain) was identified during a study of cytomegalovirus exposure and HLA in healthy donors. Overall study results and limits: Analyzed later, association rates of TCRs varied across HLA loci, with DRB1 most and HLA-C fewest. In a later analysis, parvovirus B19, influenza, CMV and Epstein-Barr virus appeared linked to several top co-occurrence clusters. TCR beta chain V- and J-gene trimming was linked, in a later analysis, to a missense variant in DCLRE1C.

Regarding this clone: Its antigen is undetermined.

V was pared by 0 bases and J by 0 bases, with 7 bases of the junction left unmatched. The CDR3 contains 18 residues. Germline assignment: CDR1 LNHDA and CDR2 SQIVND (reference sequence). PCR amplification relied on 60 Vbeta primers (plus 13 Jbeta primers). How the authors handled the data: Tens of millions of unique TCR beta chains, 9.5 million to 11 million of them shared, were counted by a later analysis. Profiled with immunoSEQ multiplex PCR; TCRdb holds only in-frame clones, not every one. V and J calls and clone size come straight from that table; D and trimming were deduced from the DNA. This sample carries about 180,000 clones, around 80% of them seen once, and the ten largest clones take 1.2% to 1.5%.

This receptor was taken from a girl aged 5 to 17 in good health and CMV-seropositive. The chain recombines TRBV19 with TRBJ2-1; TRBD2 aligns across 8 bases. Sequencing was performed on PBMCs. The CDR3 DNA sequence: TGTGCCAGTAGTATAGATCGGTTAGCGGGGAGCTCCTACAATGAGCAGTTCTTC. Amino acids: CASSIDRLAGSSYNEQFF.